These 16 T cell receptor beta chains were sequenced from one sample in a study of CD8+ T cells in alopecia areata. cDNA reverse transcribed from extracted RNA served as the sequencing template. The method was immunoSEQ multiplex PCR; TCRdb's version includes in-frame clones alone and lacks a portion of them. Of 190,000 or so clones in the sample, 58% are singletons; the top ten hold under 7%. Treatment noted: oral pan-JAK inhibitor, 5-10 mg twice daily. This material consisted of CD4+ T cells sorted from blood, taken at week 24, from a patient treated with tofacitinib. The receptors come from a human donor with alopecia areata.

The chain has TRBV5-4 and TRBJ2-5, with TRBD2 as a possible D gene (6 bases). This CDR3 is built from 16 residues. V lost 3 bases and J lost 0, with 15 bases in between. Germline values: CDR1 SGHNT, CDR2 YYREEE (reference sequence). For the CDR3, the DNA is TGTGCCAGCAGCTCACAGACTAGGGCGTACCAAGAGACCCAGTACTTC. Protein: CASSSQTRAYQETQYF.

The chain recombines TRBV5-1 with TRBJ2-5; D remains unclear. Germline V gives CDR1 SGHRS, CDR2 YFSETQ. V shed 3 bases and J shed 4 bases, with 10 bases lying between them. The CDR3 is 13 amino acids. As DNA, the CDR3 is TGCGCCAGCAGCTCCGGTTGGAGAGAGACCCAGTACTTC. Its translation is CASSSGWRETQYF.

This clone appeared once. The V call is TRBV7-9, the J call TRBJ2-6; unclear D gene. With 8 bases removed from V and 2 bases from J, the gap between germline ends came to 13 bases. There are 15 residues in the CDR3. Germline lookup yields CDR1 SEHNR and CDR2 FQNEAQ (reference sequence). CDR3 region: CASETVPAGANVLTF. The CDR3 nucleotides are TGTGCCAGCGAGACCGTGCCGGCTGGGGCCAACGTCCTGACTTTC.

This sequence joins TRBV5-1 and TRBJ2-5; D is perhaps TRBD1 (6 bases). Trimming removed 0 bases at V and 1 base at J, with 10 bases between. The CDR3 consists of 15 residues. Germline V gene sequence: CDR1 SGHRS, CDR2 YFSETQ. This CDR3 reads CASSLDGTIQETQYF. The DNA for the CDR3 is TGCGCCAGCAGCTTGGATGGGACAATCCAAGAGACCCAGTACTTC. Looking up the rest from reference TRBV5-1 and TRBJ2-5 gives the full variable domain: KAGVTQTPRYLIKTRGQQVTLSCSPISGHRSVSWYQQTPGQGLQFLFEYFSETQRNKGNFPGRFSGRQFSNSRSEMNVSTLELGDSALYLCASSLDGTIQETQYFGPGTRLLVL.

The V call is TRBV9, the J call TRBJ1-4; the D gene is possibly TRBD1 (5 bases). Germline values: CDR1 SGDLS, CDR2 YYNGEE. The CDR3 has 15 amino acids. Trimming pared 0 bases from V and 8 bases from J, leaving 14 bases between. Written as DNA, the CDR3 is TGTGCCAGCAGCGTAGGACCAGGGATAGAGGAAAAACTGTTTTTT. Amino acid sequence: CASSVGPGIEEKLFF.

In this sample, this clone turned up once. The chain combines TRBV25-1 with TRBJ2-2; D remains unclear. Trimming cost V 7 bases and J 0 bases, with 6 bases left between them. The CDR3 contains 13 residues. Germline CDR1 is MGHDK and CDR2 is SYGVNS. The CDR3 loop is CASTTANTGELFF. As DNA, the CDR3 is TGTGCCAGCACAACCGCGAACACCGGGGAGCTGTTTTTT. The whole variable domain, remainder taken from reference TRBV25-1 and TRBJ2-2, is EADIYQTPRYLVIGTGKKITLECSQTMGHDKMYWYQQDPGMELHLIHYSYGVNSTEKGDLSSESTVSRIRTEHFPLTLESARPSHTSQYLCASTTANTGELFFGEGSRLTVL.

CDR3 sequence (DNA): TGTGCCAGCAGCGCCAGGAGGGTGGACTATGGCTACACCTTC. Translation: CASSARRVDYGYTF. The V and J genes are TRBV9 and TRBJ1-2; D is undetermined. V was trimmed by 3 bases and J by 3 bases, leaving 12 bases between them. Germline V lookup: CDR1 SGDLS, CDR2 YYNGEE. The CDR3 extends over 14 amino acids.

V usage is TRBV27 and J usage is TRBJ2-2; TRBD2 agrees at 8 bases. CDR1 and CDR2 (germline): MNHEY, SMNVEV (reference sequence). CDR3 size: 17 residues. The J segment lost 0 bases and the V segment lost 5 bases, leaving 8 bases of the junction unmatched. The CDR3 nucleotides read TGTGCCAGCAGTAAACAAGTAGCGGGGACGAACACCGGGGAGCTGTTTTTT. It encodes CASSKQVAGTNTGELFF.

The V call is TRBV29-1, the J call TRBJ2-7; D tentatively reads TRBD1 or TRBD2 (5 bases each). Germline CDR1 is SQVTM and CDR2 is ANQGSEA. There are 15 residues in the CDR3. Trimming shortened V by 4 bases and J by 3 bases, and 19 bases separated the two germline ends. The CDR3 bases are TGCAGCGTTGGAGTCTGGGGGACGACCAACTACGAGCAGTACTTC. Protein: CSVGVWGTTNYEQYF.

There are a few counts of this clone. This rearrangement joins TRBV5-1 to TRBJ2-2; TRBD1 aligns across 9 bases. CDR1 is SGHRS and CDR2 is YFSETQ in the germline V gene. The CDR3 spans 15 residues. V was clipped by 1 base and J by 5 bases; unmatched bases: 3. This chain's CDR3 is CASSLTGGRTGELFF. The CDR3 DNA reads as TGCGCCAGCAGCTTGACAGGGGGCAGAACCGGGGAGCTGTTTTTT.

The genes are TRBV29-1 and TRBJ1-1; no clear D. Trimming removed 3 bases from V and 0 bases from J, with 14 bases in between. Germline values: CDR1 SQVTM, CDR2 ANQGSEA. The CDR3 has 15 residues. CDR3 sequence (DNA): TGCAGCGTTGACCTGCCATGGCGCATGAACACTGAAGCTTTCTTT. It is translated as CSVDLPWRMNTEAFF.

This clone was observed a few times. This chain uses TRBV13 with TRBJ1-5; perhaps TRBD1 as D (6 bases). In germline, CDR1 is PRHDT, CDR2 FYEKMQ (reference sequence). With 4 bases removed from V and 3 bases from J, the gap between germline ends came to 10 bases. The CDR3 has 14 amino acids. The CDR3 loop is CASSSGQNNQPQHF. Here the CDR3 DNA reads TGTGCCAGCAGCTCAGGACAGAACAATCAGCCCCAGCATTTT.

Notes on this clone: Other DNA sequences in this sample translate to the same CDR3. This chain connects TRBV5-1 to TRBJ1-1; 8 nucleotides agree with TRBD1. Unmatched junction bases numbered 3, after V lost 4 bases and J lost 1 base. The CDR3 loop spans 14 amino acids. Germline values: CDR1 SGHRS, CDR2 YFSETQ. The CDR3 here is CASSSGTGNTEAFF. The CDR3 nucleotides read TGCGCCAGCAGCAGCGGGACAGGGAACACTGAAGCTTTCTTT.

This clone was seen more than once but under ten times. The chain uses TRBV4-2 and TRBJ1-4, with TRBD1 identical over 8 bases. Looked up from germline, CDR1 is LGHNA and CDR2 is YNFKEQ. This CDR3 contains 17 residues. The trim removed 4 bases at V and 7 bases at J, leaving 14 bases unmatched. This CDR3 is CASSRNPSGTGSEKLFF. Here the CDR3 DNA reads TGTGCCAGCAGCCGCAATCCCTCCGGGACAGGCAGTGAAAAACTGTTTTTT.

The chain uses TRBV11-2 and TRBJ2-2, with D perhaps matching TRBD2 (6 bases). This CDR3 spans 15 amino acids. Germline CDR1 is SGHAT and CDR2 is FQNNGV. Trimming took 5 bases from V and 2 from J, leaving 12 bases between them. The CDR3 nucleotides are TGTGCCAGCAGCACCAGACTAGTTAACACCGGGGAGCTGTTTTTT. Encoded protein: CASSTRLVNTGELFF.

V is TRBV4-3 and J is TRBJ2-6; D uncertain. From germline, CDR1 is LGHNA and CDR2 YSLEER. With 0 bases removed from V and 0 bases from J, the gap between germline ends came to 9 bases. The CDR3 is 17 residues long. CDR3 nucleotides: TGCGCCAGCAGCCAAGATGTGACCGTCTCTGGGGCCAACGTCCTGACTTTC. This encodes CASSQDVTVSGANVLTF.